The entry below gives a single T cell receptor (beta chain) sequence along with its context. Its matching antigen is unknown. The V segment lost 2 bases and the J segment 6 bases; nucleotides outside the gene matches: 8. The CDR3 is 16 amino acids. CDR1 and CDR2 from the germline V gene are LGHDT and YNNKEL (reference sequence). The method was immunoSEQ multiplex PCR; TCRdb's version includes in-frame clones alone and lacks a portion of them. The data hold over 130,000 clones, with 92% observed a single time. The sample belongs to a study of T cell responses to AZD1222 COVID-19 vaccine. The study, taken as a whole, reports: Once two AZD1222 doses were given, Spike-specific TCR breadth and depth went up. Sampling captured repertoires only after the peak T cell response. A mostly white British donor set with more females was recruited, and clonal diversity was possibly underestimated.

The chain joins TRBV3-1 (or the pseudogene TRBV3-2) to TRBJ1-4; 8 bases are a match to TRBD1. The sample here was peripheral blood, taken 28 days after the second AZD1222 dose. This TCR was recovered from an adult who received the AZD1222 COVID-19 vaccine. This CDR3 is CASSQKLGRGHEKLFF. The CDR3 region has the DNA TGTGCCAGCAGCCAAAAATTAGGCAGGGGGCATGAAAAACTGTTTTTT.